This TCR beta chain was recovered during a study of T cell repertoires in cytomegalovirus infection. Study-wide context: Both a matching HLA type and CMV infection were indicated by public TCR beta signatures. General study results and limits: Dominating the ex vivo response were TCR beta clonotypes that were CMV-specific and HLA-C-restricted. Adding up the frequency of public TCR beta families identified people who carried CMV plus the relevant HLA.

This clonotype was seen many times. Its antigen is currently unknown. The CDR3 has 14 residues. Germline V CDR1 and CDR2: MNHEY, SVGAGI. Deletions cut 0 bases from V and 5 bases from J, with 8 bases between. Each CDR3 protein is one row after TCRdb ran MiXCR on the reads. The table shows nearly 550,000 distinct CDR3 sequences, with 16% occurring only once. The J gene is TRBJ1-5, the V gene TRBV6-5; D gene unclear. This TCR was sampled from a human donor in good health (CMV status not recorded). Some clones in this sample may be carry-over from other donors' samples. Sequenced sample: CD8+ T cells from PBMCs. This chain's CDR3 is CASSYSEEDQPQHF. In nucleotides, the CDR3 is TGTGCCAGCAGTTACTCAGAGGAGGATCAGCCCCAGCATTTT.